Below are 16 T cell receptor beta chains sequenced from a single sample in a study of blood T cell repertoires in COVID-19. Generated by immunoSEQ multiplex PCR, the TCRdb table keeps only in-frame clones and is missing some. The sample carries tens of thousands of clones, roughly 91% recorded once. Sequences were obtained from peripheral blood. Receptor source: a woman of 80 years or more with active or convalescent COVID-19.

The rearrangement uses TRBV20-1 and TRBJ2-1; a possible D gene is TRBD2 (6 bases). The CDR3 extends over 9 amino acids. V was cut by 6 bases and J by 13 bases, with 10 bases left in between. In germline, CDR1 is DFQATT, CDR2 SNEGSKA (reference sequence). The CDR3 is CSAQTSQFF. The CDR3 region has the DNA TGCAGTGCGCAGACTAGTCAGTTCTTC.

This rearrangement joins TRBV5-1 to TRBJ1-2; 9 bases line up with TRBD1. Germline CDR1 SGHRS, CDR2 YFSETQ. V was pared by 5 bases and J by 4 bases, with 9 bases of the junction left unmatched. The CDR3 contains 15 residues. CDR3 bases: TGCGCCAGCAGACCGAACCGGGACAGGGCCTATGGCTACACCTTC. Its protein is CASRPNRDRAYGYTF.

J is TRBJ2-2 and V is TRBV7-2, with 7 bases that match TRBD2. Germline V gene data show CDR1 as SGHTA and CDR2 as FQGNSA. This CDR3 is built from 15 residues. Losses at the gene ends were 1 base for V and 5 bases for J; bases not matched to a gene: 4. CDR3 in DNA: TGTGCCAGCAGCTTAGGGCGGGGGAGAACCGGGGAGCTGTTTTTT. Encoded protein: CASSLGRGRTGELFF.

Within the sample, this clone is medium-sized. The V and J genes are TRBV5-1 and TRBJ2-2; 12 bases are a match to TRBD1. The junction had 15 bases not matched to a gene; V was cut back by 0 bases and J by 6 bases. CDR1 and CDR2 (germline): SGHRS, YFSETQ. This CDR3 has 20 residues. CDR3 nucleotide sequence: TGCGCCAGCAGCTTGGTTGTATTTGGCACCGGGACAGGGGGCCCCGGGGAGCTGTTTTTT. Protein sequence: CASSLVVFGTGTGGPGELFF.

This clone occurred a few times. The chain has TRBV3-1 (or the pseudogene TRBV3-2) and TRBJ1-1; D is perhaps TRBD1 (5 bases). CDR3 length equals 15 residues. Trimming stripped 5 bases from V and 5 bases from J, with 18 bases between. The V gene's germline CDR1 is LGHDT and CDR2 YNNKEL (reference sequence). CDR3 sequence: CASSTPLGQGTEAFF. CDR3 bases: TGTGCCAGCAGCACACCGCTGGGGCAGGGAACTGAAGCTTTCTTT.

This clone has a single count. The chain has TRBV5-1 and TRBJ1-4; no clear D. The germline V gene has CDR1 SGHRS and CDR2 YFSETQ. V was trimmed by 4 bases and J by 5 bases, leaving 9 bases between them. The CDR3 length is 13 residues. CDR3 protein: CASSRTANEKLFF. The DNA for the CDR3 is TGCGCCAGCAGCAGAACAGCAAATGAAAAACTGTTTTTT. The full variable domain, completed using reference TRBV5-1 and TRBJ1-4, is KAGVTQTPRYLIKTRGQQVTLSCSPISGHRSVSWYQQTPGQGLQFLFEYFSETQRNKGNFPGRFSGRQFSNSRSEMNVSTLELGDSALYLCASSRTANEKLFFGSGTQLSVL.

The chain uses TRBV4-2 and TRBJ2-3, with D perhaps matching TRBD2 (6 bases). The V and J ends lost 4 bases and 3 bases respectively, with 11 bases between them. CDR1 is LGHNA and CDR2 is YNFKEQ in the germline V gene. The CDR3 consists of 14 residues. CDR3 DNA sequence: TGTGCCAGCAGCCCAGGTGGGGGGACAGATACGCAGTATTTT. Protein: CASSPGGGTDTQYF.

The V and J genes are TRBV5-4 and TRBJ1-1; D is unresolved. Deletions cut 0 bases from V and 1 base from J, with 4 bases between. This CDR3 contains 13 residues. CDR1 is SGHNT, CDR2 YYREEE, per germline (reference sequence). DNA of the CDR3: TGTGCCAGCAGCTTGGACAGGAACACTGAAGCTTTCTTT. Translating it yields CASSLDRNTEAFF.

This rearrangement joins TRBV18 to TRBJ1-3, with D uncertain. This CDR3 spans 15 amino acids. Germline V gives CDR1 KGHSH, CDR2 LQKENI. Trimming left V 3 bases short and J 1 base short, with 10 bases between. CDR3 region: CASSPREGSGNTIYF. The CDR3 DNA reads TGTGCCAGCTCACCGAGAGAGGGTTCTGGAAACACCATATATTTT.

J is TRBJ1-6 and V is TRBV2; no definite D call. Trimming removed 2 bases from V and 7 bases from J, with 12 bases in between. Germline loops: CDR1 SNHLY, CDR2 FYNNEI. The CDR3 has 15 residues. The CDR3 DNA is TGTGCCAGCAGTGAATTTGGGCAGGCAAATTCACCCCTCCACTTT. Its protein is CASSEFGQANSPLHF.

V gene TRBV19 combines with J gene TRBJ2-1; 7 bases are a match to TRBD2. The germline V gene has CDR1 LNHDA and CDR2 SQIVND (reference sequence). With 6 bases clipped from V and 8 bases from J, the junction kept 10 bases outside the gene matches. CDR3 length equals 14 residues. Written as DNA, the CDR3 is TGTGCCAGTAGAGAGGGAGGGAGCGATGATGAGCAGTTCTTC. Translation gives CASREGGSDDEQFF.

V and J are TRBV4-3 and TRBJ1-6, with a possible D match to TRBD1 (5 bases). V was cut by 1 base and J by 7 bases, with 14 bases left in between. Germline-derived CDR1 and CDR2 are LGHNA and YSLEER. This CDR3 spans 16 amino acids. The CDR3 loop is CASSQGGRWGNSPLHF. For the CDR3, the DNA is TGCGCCAGCAGCCAAGGGGGCAGGTGGGGAAATTCACCCCTCCACTTT.

The chain links TRBV12-3 or TRBV12-4 to TRBJ1-2; D is possibly TRBD1 (5 bases). This CDR3 spans 11 amino acids. V dropped 6 bases and J dropped 8 bases, with 10 bases sitting between them. CDR3 sequence (DNA): TGTGCCAGCAGGACGGACAACGGCTACACCTTC. As protein: CASRTDNGYTF.

The chain couples TRBV30 to TRBJ1-5, with 7 bases identical to TRBD1. This CDR3 comprises 14 residues. Per germline, CDR1 GTSNPN and CDR2 SVGIG (reference sequence). The junction had 4 bases not matched to a gene; V was cut back by 0 bases and J by 5 bases. The CDR3 sequence is CAWSVHRGYQPQHF. The CDR3 DNA is TGTGCCTGGAGTGTACACAGGGGCTATCAGCCCCAGCATTTT. Supplemented by reference TRBV30 and TRBJ1-5, the full variable domain reads SQTIHQWPATLVQPVGSPLSLECTVEGTSNPNLYWYRQAAGRGLQLLFYSVGIGQISSEVPQNLSASRPQDRQFILSSKKLLLSDSGFYLCAWSVHRGYQPQHFGDGTRLSIL.

This chain uses TRBV6-5 with TRBJ1-1; D unclear. The germline gives CDR1 MNHEY, CDR2 SVGAGI. The CDR3 contains 13 residues. Trimming stripped 5 bases from V and 8 bases from J, with 15 bases between. In DNA, the CDR3 is TGTGCCAGCAGTCCCCATGAGGGTCCCGAAGCTTTCTTT. As protein: CASSPHEGPEAFF.

The gene calls are TRBV7-2 and TRBJ2-5; possibly TRBD1 for D (6 bases). The CDR3 covers 17 residues. V was pared by 2 bases and J by 1 base, with 17 bases between. The V gene's germline CDR1 is SGHTA and CDR2 FQGNSA. CDR3 nucleotide sequence: TGTGCCAGCAGCTTATACGGCAGGGGACGGTTCCAAGAGACCCAGTACTTC. Translated: CASSLYGRGRFQETQYF.